This TCR beta chain is drawn from a study of blood T cell repertoires in COVID-19. Study information: Material from acute and convalescent COVID-19 was sourced from the United States, Italy and Spain. T cells, B-cell-depleted T cells, or PBMCs supplied cDNA or gDNA.

It was during active infection that Seattle patients were enrolled and then longitudinally followed. As processed by the authors: Estimated nucleated cell counts came from reference gene primer amplification. TCRdb's table, derived via immunoSEQ multiplex PCR, lists solely in-frame clones and lacks some. The DNA gave D and trimming, while V, J and clone size come from that table. The sample comprises 350,000 to 400,000 clones, 89% of which are singletons, and around 3% rests with the top ten. The ends lost 4 bases at V and 7 bases at J; junction bases unmatched: 7. Germline assignment: CDR1 SGHKS and CDR2 YYEKEE (reference sequence). The CDR3 sequence is 15 residues long.

The TCR originated in a woman between 25 and 40 years old with COVID-19, enrolled during active disease. The sequencing input was peripheral blood. The chain links TRBV5-5 to TRBJ1-4, with 10 bases lining up with TRBD1. The CDR3: CASSVGQGYSEKLFF. CDR3 nucleotides: TGTGCCAGCAGCGTGGGACAGGGGTATAGTGAAAAACTGTTTTTT.